A single sample is the source of the 23 T cell receptor beta chains below, sequenced in a study of CD8 T cells in acute hepatitis C reinfection. Time point indicated: naive CD8 control sorted from an acute-time-point sample. TCRdb's copy holds only in-frame clones and misses some; the assay was immunoSEQ multiplex PCR. The sample records tens of thousands of clones, approximately 83% being singletons. Input material: naive CD8+ T cells from PBMCs. The receptors were gathered from a woman between 18 and 29 years old who spontaneously cleared hepatitis C infection.

The gene calls are TRBV4-1 and TRBJ1-5; tentative D call: TRBD1 (5 bases). The CDR3 sequence is 15 residues long. Germline V gene lookup returns CDR1 MGHRA and CDR2 YSYEKL. V was trimmed by 4 bases and J by 7 bases, leaving 17 bases between them. The CDR3 is CASSLGGGVRQPQHF. Here the CDR3 DNA reads TGCGCCAGCAGCCTCGGGGGGGGAGTAAGACAGCCCCAGCATTTT.

V is TRBV6-6 and J is TRBJ2-2; D call uncertain. The CDR3 runs to 13 residues. Trimming pared 10 bases from V and 5 bases from J, leaving 14 bases between. Germline CDR1 MNHNY, CDR2 SVGAGI (reference sequence). CDR3 sequence reads: CATTGVWTGELFF. The DNA of the CDR3 is TGTGCCACCACGGGTGTGTGGACCGGGGAGCTGTTTTTT.

The chain is built from TRBV6-1 and TRBJ2-1; D remains ambiguous. This CDR3 is 10 amino acids long. Trimming left V 10 bases short and J 10 bases short, with 11 bases between. Germline V gene sequence: CDR1 MNHNS, CDR2 SASEGT. As DNA, the CDR3 is TGTGCCACATTACCACTGGAGCAGTTCTTC. Translating it yields CATLPLEQFF.

The CDR3 region is CASSWESGGGYNEQFF. The CDR3 bases are TGTGCCAGCAGCTGGGAGAGCGGAGGTGGTTACAATGAGCAGTTCTTC. The chain joins TRBV11-3 to TRBJ2-1, with D perhaps TRBD2 (5 bases). The CDR3 consists of 16 residues. Germline V gives CDR1 SGHNT, CDR2 YENEEA. Trimming pared 4 bases from V and 4 bases from J, leaving 17 bases between.

The gene calls are TRBV25-1 and TRBJ2-1; TRBD1 aligns across 7 bases. V lost 7 bases, J lost 12 bases, and 6 bases stayed unmatched. The CDR3 loop spans 11 amino acids. The germline V gene has CDR1 MGHDK and CDR2 SYGVNS. The CDR3 DNA is TGTGCCAGCAATTCACAGGGGAGGCAGTTCTTC. Translated, it gives CASNSQGRQFF.

The rearrangement joins TRBV5-6 to TRBJ2-5, with unresolved D. CDR1 and CDR2 (germline): SGHDT, YYEEEE. V dropped 3 bases and J dropped 5 bases, with 5 bases sitting between them. There are 11 residues in the CDR3. The CDR3 sequence: CASSYGETQYF. The CDR3 bases are TGTGCCAGCAGCTATGGGGAGACCCAGTACTTC.

In this sample, this clone turned up a few times. This rearrangement joins TRBV6-1 to TRBJ1-1, with D hard to call. In germline, CDR1 is MNHNS, CDR2 SASEGT. Trimming pared 2 bases from V and 0 bases from J, leaving 10 bases between. This CDR3 region has 15 residues. The CDR3 DNA sequence: TGTGCCAGCAGTGAAAACGTCAGGCTGAACACTGAAGCTTTCTTT. Translation: CASSENVRLNTEAFF.

CDR3 in DNA: TGTGCCAGTAGTATAGTCAATCAGCCCCAGCATTTT. Translated: CASSIVNQPQHF. This chain uses TRBV19 with TRBJ1-5; unclear D gene. Germline loops: CDR1 LNHDA, CDR2 SQIVND (reference sequence). The CDR3 runs 12 residues. V was trimmed by 1 base and J by 3 bases, leaving 1 base between them. Together with reference TRBV19 and TRBJ1-5, the CDR3 gives the full variable domain: DGGITQSPKYLFRKEGQNVTLSCEQNLNHDAMYWYRQDPGQGLRLIYYSQIVNDFQKGDIAEGYSVSREKKESFPLTVTSAQKNPTAFYLCASSIVNQPQHFGDGTRLSIL.

The chain recombines TRBV7-9 with TRBJ1-1; no reliable D call. Deletions cut 1 base from V and 1 base from J, with 10 bases between. The CDR3 contains 15 residues. CDR1 is SEHNR, CDR2 FQNEAQ, per germline (reference sequence). The CDR3 sequence is CASSLVVGENTEAFF. CDR3 sequence (DNA): TGTGCCAGCAGCTTAGTGGTCGGCGAGAACACTGAAGCTTTCTTT.

The J gene is TRBJ2-2, the V gene TRBV7-3; the match to TRBD2 covers 10 bases. J gave up 3 bases and V 4 bases, and 14 bases lay outside the gene matches. The CDR3 has 19 amino acids. The germline CDR1 and CDR2 sequences are SGHTA and FQGTGA. The CDR3 DNA is TGTGCCAGCAGCTCCCCGGGGCTAGCGGGAGTGTCTGACACCGGGGAGCTGTTTTTT. Translating it yields CASSSPGLAGVSDTGELFF.

The chain combines TRBV12-5 with TRBJ2-1; TRBD1 might be the D (5 bases). V lost 5 bases, J lost 5 bases, and 16 bases lay in between. The CDR3 contains 15 residues. CDR1 LGHNT and CDR2 FRNRAP come from the germline V gene. The CDR3 nucleotides are TGTGCTAGTGGTCAAGATTTTCCAGGGAACAATGAGCAGTTCTTC. Protein sequence: CASGQDFPGNNEQFF.

The chain links TRBV2 to TRBJ1-4; tentative D call: TRBD1 (6 bases). Deletions cut 4 bases from V and 6 bases from J, with 15 bases between. This CDR3 has 15 residues. Germline CDR1 is SNHLY and CDR2 is FYNNEI. The CDR3 DNA reads as TGTGCCAGCAGTGTTTTTCGGAACAGGGATGAAAAACTGTTTTTT. It is translated as CASSVFRNRDEKLFF.

The J gene is TRBJ2-1, the V gene TRBV27; 10 nucleotides match TRBD1. Germline V gene sequence: CDR1 MNHEY, CDR2 SMNVEV (reference sequence). The CDR3 spans 15 residues. The V and J ends lost 8 bases and 10 bases, in that order; junction bases with no gene match: 14. The CDR3 DNA follows: TGTGCCAGCTTTTCCTCCGGGACAGGGGTATTAGAGCAGTTCTTC. This gives the protein CASFSSGTGVLEQFF.

CDR3 DNA: TGCAGCGTTGGCGGTTACAATGAGCAGTTCTTC. Amino acid sequence: CSVGGYNEQFF. The rearrangement joins TRBV29-1 to TRBJ2-1; D is unclear. This CDR3 region has 11 residues. CDR1 SQVTM and CDR2 ANQGSEA come from the germline V gene. Trimming removed 4 bases from V and 4 bases from J, with 5 bases in between.

The V and J genes are TRBV25-1 and TRBJ2-7; D is unresolved. This CDR3 has 15 residues. Looked up from germline, CDR1 is MGHDK and CDR2 is SYGVNS. V was pared by 6 bases and J by 2 bases, with 17 bases between. DNA for the CDR3: TGTGCCAGCAGCCACCGGATAAACACCGCCTACGAGCAGTACTTC. The encoded protein is CASSHRINTAYEQYF.

The sample holds one count of this clone. The J gene is TRBJ2-3, the V gene TRBV7-9; 9 positions agree with TRBD1. The CDR3 extends over 13 amino acids. Germline CDR1 is SEHNR and CDR2 is FQNEAQ (reference sequence). V shed 8 bases and J 2 bases; nucleotides not matched to a gene: 2. CDR3 residues: CASRDRATDTQYF. CDR3 DNA: TGTGCCAGCCGGGACAGGGCCACAGATACGCAGTATTTT.

The chain employs TRBV27 and TRBJ2-7, with D perhaps assigned TRBD1 or TRBD2 (6 bases each). The CDR3 is 14 amino acids. Germline values: CDR1 MNHEY, CDR2 SMNVEV (reference sequence). V was trimmed by 2 bases and J by 2 bases, leaving 10 bases between them. CDR3 region: CASSLGGTPYEQYF. The DNA for the CDR3 is TGTGCCAGCAGTTTAGGCGGGACACCCTACGAGCAGTACTTC.

The chain employs TRBV4-1 and TRBJ2-3; D is unclear. The CDR3 is made up of 13 amino acids. With 1 base removed from V and 8 bases from J, the gap between germline ends came to 10 bases. Germline CDR1 MGHRA, CDR2 YSYEKL. CDR3 coding DNA: TGCGCCAGCAGCCAAGGAAGCAACCCTACGCAGTATTTT. Residues: CASSQGSNPTQYF.

CDR3 coding DNA: TGTGCCAGCAGCGACGAACTGACAGGGGCTGGCTATGGCTACACCTTC. Translating it yields CASSDELTGAGYGYTF. The chain is built from TRBV9 and TRBJ1-2, with 8 bases aligning to TRBD1. This CDR3 has 16 residues. Germline V gives CDR1 SGDLS, CDR2 YYNGEE. The J segment lost 4 bases and the V segment lost 3 bases, leaving 11 bases of the junction unmatched.

The chain couples TRBV5-7 to TRBJ2-7; possible D gene TRBD1, 5 bases. TRBV5-7 is filed as an ORF, its function uncertain. V gave up 2 bases and J gave up 4 bases, with 13 bases separating them. This CDR3 region has 14 residues. The DNA for the CDR3 is TGTGCCAGCAGCTTTAAGGGGCTAAGGTACGAGCAGTACTTC. The encoded protein is CASSFKGLRYEQYF.

This clone appeared a few times. The chain employs TRBV27 and TRBJ2-7, with a possible D match to TRBD2 (8 bases). The CDR3 has 14 residues. CDR1 is MNHEY and CDR2 is SMNVEV in the germline V gene (reference sequence). V shed 5 bases and J shed 4 bases, with 15 bases lying between them. CDR3 DNA: TGTGCCAGCAGTCGGGAGGGGGCCCTGTACGAGCAGTACTTC. Its protein is CASSREGALYEQYF.

The chain has TRBV7-3 and TRBJ2-1; D possibly uses TRBD1 or TRBD2 (6 bases each). Trimming removed 1 base from V and 5 bases from J, with 12 bases in between. The CDR3 is 15 residues long. In germline, CDR1 is SGHTA, CDR2 FQGTGA. As DNA, the CDR3 is TGTGCCAGCAGCTTAAGCGGGGACACCCACAATGAGCAGTTCTTC. Its translation: CASSLSGDTHNEQFF.

V gene TRBV6-4 combines with J gene TRBJ2-3; maybe TRBD2 (5 bases). The CDR3 is 15 amino acids. V was pared by 5 bases and J by 2 bases, with 14 bases between. The germline gives CDR1 MRHNA, CDR2 SNTAGT. The CDR3 DNA is TGTGCCAGCAGTAACGGGGTTTCAAACACAGATACGCAGTATTTT. Amino acid sequence: CASSNGVSNTDTQYF.